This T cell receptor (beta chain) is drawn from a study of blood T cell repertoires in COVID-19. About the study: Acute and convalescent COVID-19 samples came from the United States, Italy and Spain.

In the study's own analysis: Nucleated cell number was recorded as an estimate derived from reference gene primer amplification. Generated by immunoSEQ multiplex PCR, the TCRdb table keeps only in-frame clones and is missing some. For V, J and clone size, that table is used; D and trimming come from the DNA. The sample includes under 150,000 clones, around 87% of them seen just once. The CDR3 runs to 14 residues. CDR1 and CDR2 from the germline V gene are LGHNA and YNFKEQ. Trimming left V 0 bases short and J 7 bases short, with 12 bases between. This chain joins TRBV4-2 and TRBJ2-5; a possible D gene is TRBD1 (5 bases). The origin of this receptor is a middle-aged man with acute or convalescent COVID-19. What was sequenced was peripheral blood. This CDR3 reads CASSQEQGTGTQYF. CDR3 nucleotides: TGTGCCAGCAGCCAAGAGCAGGGCACAGGGACCCAGTACTTC.